Reported below is one T cell receptor beta chain. This specimen belongs to a study of blood T cell repertoires in COVID-19. The wider study: Sample material is recorded as cDNA or gDNA derived from T cells, B-cell-depleted T cells, or PBMCs.

The cohort comprised adults aged roughly 18 to 95 years residing in approximately 25 US areas. The germline V gene has CDR1 SEHNR and CDR2 FQNEAQ (reference sequence). The J segment lost 3 bases and the V segment lost 8 bases, leaving 10 bases of the junction unmatched. The CDR3 consists of 15 residues. As processed by the authors: Amplification of reference gene primers was used by the study to estimate nucleated cell counts. Produced via immunoSEQ multiplex PCR; TCRdb's table is partial and in-frame only. V and J calls and clone size are given by that table; D and trimming were obtained from the DNA. The repertoire holds 180,000 or so clones, with roughly 86% as singletons.

The chain has TRBV7-9 and TRBJ1-3, with 7 bases fitting TRBD1. This TCR was recovered from a man aged 40-55 years with acute COVID-19. Sequencing input: PBMCs or T cells enriched from blood (not recorded which). Written as DNA, the CDR3 is TGTGCCAGCGGGACCAACAGGGGAATTGGAAACACCATATATTTT. It encodes CASGTNRGIGNTIYF.